A selection of T cell receptor beta chains follows, all from one sample in a study of shared clonotypes between healthy human individuals. Libraries were prepared by immunoSEQ multiplex PCR; TCRdb keeps only in-frame clonotypes and omits some of them. The sample contains over 850,000 clones, around three quarters of which appear only once. The source material was memory CD4+ T cells from PBMCs. These TCRs come from a man aged 18 to 35 in good health. Some clones in this sample may be carry-over from other donors' samples. CDR3s include the opening cysteine and the closing phenylalanine or tryptophan. The order of the fields is CDR3 DNA, CDR3 protein, J gene, V gene, D gene, clone size. A D gene is named only where the DNA matches it firmly. Clone size is not always given. Where it is, it says once, few, many or a class for expanded clones.

CDR3nt: TGTGCCAGCAGCTTATCATTGGCGGGAGGGAATGAGCAGTTCTTC
CDR3aa: CASSLSLAGGNEQFF
j_gene: TRBJ2-1
v_gene: TRBV7-2
d_gene: TRBD2
abundance: -

CDR3nt: TGCGCCAGCAGCCAAAGTTTAGCGGGTGGGCAGTTCTTC
CDR3aa: CASSQSLAGGQFF
j_gene: TRBJ2-1
v_gene: TRBV4-1
d_gene: TRBD2
abundance: -

CDR3nt: TGTGCCAGCATACAGGGGCTGAACACTGAAGCTTTCTTT
CDR3aa: CASIQGLNTEAFF
j_gene: TRBJ1-1
v_gene: TRBV6-1
d_gene: TRBD1
abundance: few

CDR3nt: TGTGCCAGCAGCTCACCGGGACGCGCTTCGAACACTGAAGCTTTCTTT
CDR3aa: CASSSPGRASNTEAFF
j_gene: TRBJ1-1
v_gene: TRBV28
d_gene: -
abundance: -

CDR3nt: TGTGCCAGCAGGGGACAGGACTTCTATGGCTACACCTTC
CDR3aa: CASRGQDFYGYTF
j_gene: TRBJ1-2
v_gene: TRBV2
d_gene: TRBD1
abundance: once

CDR3nt: TGTGCCAGCAGTTTATCTGGGGTCTATGGCTACACCTTC
CDR3aa: CASSLSGVYGYTF
j_gene: TRBJ1-2
v_gene: TRBV28
d_gene: -
abundance: -

CDR3nt: TGTGCCAGTAGTACCCGGACAAGAACTAATGAAAAACTGTTTTTT
CDR3aa: CASSTRTRTNEKLFF
j_gene: TRBJ1-4
v_gene: TRBV19
d_gene: -
abundance: -

CDR3nt: TGTGCCAGCAGCCAGTGGGGGGCTAACACTGAAGCTTTCTTT
CDR3aa: CASSQWGANTEAFF
j_gene: TRBJ1-1
v_gene: TRBV14
d_gene: -
abundance: few

CDR3nt: TGTGCCAGCAGTGGCGGAGGACGGGCGAACACTGAAGCTTTCTTT
CDR3aa: CASSGGGRANTEAFF
j_gene: TRBJ1-1
v_gene: TRBV28
d_gene: -
abundance: -

CDR3nt: TGTGCCAGCAGCTTAGAGGGGAGAAGCGGTCAGCCCCAGCATTTT
CDR3aa: CASSLEGRSGQPQHF
j_gene: TRBJ1-5
v_gene: TRBV7-8
d_gene: -
abundance: -

CDR3nt: TGTGCCAGCAGCTTAGGAACGGGAGCCCTTTTTTCTGGGGCCAACGTCCTGACTTTC
CDR3aa: CASSLGTGALFSGANVLTF
j_gene: TRBJ2-6
v_gene: TRBV13
d_gene: -
abundance: -

CDR3nt: TGCGCCAGCAGCCCTCCCCTCACAGATACGCAGTATTTT
CDR3aa: CASSPPLTDTQYF
j_gene: TRBJ2-3
v_gene: TRBV5-1
d_gene: -
abundance: few

CDR3nt: TGTGCCAGCAGCTTAGGTACCGACTCTAAAGCTTTCTTT
CDR3aa: CASSLGTDSKAFF
j_gene: TRBJ1-1
v_gene: TRBV7-3
d_gene: -
abundance: -

CDR3nt: TGCAGCGTACTGGTAAGGACAGATACGCAGTATTTT
CDR3aa: CSVLVRTDTQYF
j_gene: TRBJ2-3
v_gene: TRBV29-1
d_gene: -
abundance: -

CDR3nt: TGTGCCAGCAGCTTACGAGGGGCGCTTGATACGCAGTATTTT
CDR3aa: CASSLRGALDTQYF
j_gene: TRBJ2-3
v_gene: TRBV7-6
d_gene: -
abundance: once